This T cell receptor (beta chain) was identified during a study of vaccination and CD4 T cells after COVID-19. For the study at large: Nasal swab PCR detected SARS-CoV-2 in convalescent patients; about 10 had mild disease, one severe. Study outcomes and limitations: Median SARS-CoV-2-reactive clonotypes rose from approximately 21 to 38, not significantly. Median roughly 86% of reactive clones detected in convalescent patients emerged only post-vaccination. It was found that, in convalescent patients, 304 of 307 vaccine-specific clones were spike mono-reactive.

The J segment lost 4 bases and the V segment lost 5 bases, leaving 12 bases of the junction unmatched. CDR3 length equals 17 residues. Germline V lookup: CDR1 SGHAT, CDR2 FQNNGV. Concerning this clonotype: The antigen is unknown.

MiXCR, applied by TCRdb to the PCR reads, yields one record per CDR3 protein. Among about 19,000 distinct CDR3 sequences listed, over 45% were seen once. The sequenced sample was CD4+ T cells from blood, obtained after SARS-CoV-2 vaccination. This clonotype was sampled from a human donor who had recovered from COVID-19. The chain employs TRBV11-2 and TRBJ2-3, with 10 bases aligning to TRBD2. The DNA of the CDR3 is TGTGCCAGCAGCCGAGGTCCTAGCGGGAGAGCGTCAGATACGCAGTATTTT. The encoded protein is CASSRGPSGRASDTQYF.